These T cell receptor beta chains were read from a single sample in a study of shared clonotypes between healthy human individuals. Here immunoSEQ multiplex PCR was the method, and the copy in TCRdb shows in-frame clones only, minus some. The table has around 1,000,000 clones, around 77% seen once. The sequencing sample was made of memory CD4+ T cells from PBMCs. The receptors were gathered from a man aged 18-30 years in good health. Some clones in this sample may be carry-over from other donors' samples. The CDR3 runs from the conserved cysteine through the conserved F or W. Each record gives: D gene, clone size, V gene, J gene, CDR3 protein, CDR3 DNA. A D gene is named only where the DNA matches it firmly. Only part of the rows carry a size: once, few, many, or a class if the clone is expanded.

>-|-|TRBV5-1|TRBJ1-2
CASSLGQTDYGYTF
TGCGCCAGCAGCTTGGGACAGACAGACTATGGCTACACCTTC
>-|many|TRBV28|TRBJ1-5
CASRSGGARGTNQPQHF
TGTGCCAGCAGAAGCGGTGGGGCACGGGGCACCAATCAGCCCCAGCATTTT
>-|-|TRBV7-2|TRBJ2-3
CASSYTGTGNTDTQYF
TGTGCCAGCAGCTACACCGGGACTGGCAACACAGATACGCAGTATTTT
>-|-|TRBV2|TRBJ1-2
CASSVQGVRNYGYTF
TGTGCCAGCAGCGTCCAGGGAGTTAGGAACTATGGCTACACCTTC
>TRBD2|-|TRBV29-1|TRBJ2-3
CSAPDSGTATDTQYF
TGCAGCGCACCCGATAGCGGGACTGCCACAGATACGCAGTATTTT
>-|-|TRBV7-8|TRBJ1-1
CASSLGIGTPLGAFF
TGTGCCAGCAGCTTAGGGATAGGGACGCCCTTGGGAGCTTTCTTT
>TRBD1|once|TRBV27|TRBJ2-7
CASSARDRNTPEQYF
TGTGCCAGCAGTGCAAGGGACAGAAACACACCCGAGCAGTACTTC
>-|-|TRBV7-9|TRBJ1-1
CASSLLGTDTEAFF
TGTGCCAGCAGCTTACTCGGGACGGACACTGAAGCTTTCTTT
>-|-|TRBV19|TRBJ2-6
CASSIGPAGANVLTF
TGTGCCAGTAGTATTGGACCTGCCGGGGCCAACGTCCTGACTTTC
>-|few|TRBV10-3|TRBJ2-5
CATFDGRETQYF
TGTGCCACCTTTGACGGCAGGGAGACCCAGTACTTC
>TRBD1|-|TRBV19|TRBJ2-2
CASSSGQVMNTGELFF
TGTGCCAGTAGTTCGGGACAGGTCATGAACACCGGGGAGCTGTTTTTT
>TRBD2|-|TRBV6-6|TRBJ2-5
CASSWGGRRETQYF
TGTGCCAGCAGTTGGGGCGGGAGGCGGGAGACCCAGTACTTC
>-|-|TRBV15|TRBJ2-7
CATSRGPGRQAYEQYF
TGTGCCACCAGCAGAGGTCCGGGCCGACAGGCCTACGAGCAGTACTTC
>-|once|TRBV19|TRBJ1-1
CASSIRVRVTEAFF
TGTGCCAGTAGTATCAGGGTACGGGTCACTGAAGCTTTCTTT
>-|-|TRBV2|TRBJ1-1
CASSDGYTEAFF
TGTGCCAGCAGTGACGGATACACTGAAGCTTTCTTT
>-|-|TRBV15|TRBJ2-7
CATSRAGYEQYF
TGTGCCACCAGCAGAGCCGGCTACGAGCAGTACTTC
>TRBD2|-|TRBV27|TRBJ2-1
CASSSPGTSGANEQFF
TGTGCCAGCAGTTCTCCAGGGACTAGCGGGGCCAATGAGCAGTTCTTC
>-|-|TRBV15|TRBJ2-3
CATSRGLSTDTQYF
TGTGCCACCAGCCGGGGGTTAAGCACAGATACGCAGTATTTT
>-|-|TRBV28|TRBJ2-7
CASSLVGEKYF
TGTGCCAGCAGCCTGGTGGGCGAGAAGTACTTC
>TRBD1|-|TRBV2|TRBJ2-3
CASSNRGLGDTQYF
TGTGCCAGCAGTAACAGGGGGCTGGGAGATACGCAGTATTTT
>TRBD2|-|TRBV27|TRBJ2-7
CASRIAGEHEQYF
TGTGCCAGCAGGATAGCGGGAGAGCACGAGCAGTACTTC
>-|-|TRBV2|TRBJ1-5
CASSGGSQPQHF
TGTGCCAGCAGTGGTGGCAGCCAGCCCCAGCATTTT
>-|-|TRBV15|TRBJ1-5
CATSRGGTVGYQPQHF
TGTGCCACCAGCAGAGGGGGTACGGTGGGATATCAGCCCCAGCATTTT
>-|-|TRBV5-1|TRBJ2-7
CASSGQVPGEQYF
TGCGCCAGCAGCGGACAAGTTCCGGGCGAGCAGTACTTC
>TRBD2|-|TRBV19|TRBJ2-5
CASDHLGLAGRGEETQYF
TGTGCCAGCGATCACCTGGGACTAGCGGGACGCGGAGAAGAGACCCAGTACTTC
>-|once|TRBV27|TRBJ2-7
CASSLLQGLLSF
TGTGCCAGCAGTTTATTACAGGGCCTACTCAGTTTC
>-|-|TRBV6-6|TRBJ2-7
CASSYPGQDYEQYF
TGTGCCAGCAGTTACCCGGGACAAGACTACGAGCAGTACTTC
>-|few|TRBV5-1|TRBJ1-5
CASSPTVGYNQPQHF
TGCGCCAGCAGCCCGACAGTAGGGTACAATCAGCCCCAGCATTTT
>-|-|TRBV5-8|TRBJ2-1
CASSLINNEQFF
TGTGCCAGCAGCTTGATCAACAATGAGCAGTTCTTC
>TRBD1|-|TRBV6-5|TRBJ1-2
CASSYQGASGYTF
TGTGCCAGCAGTTACCAGGGGGCGAGTGGCTACACCTTC
>-|few|TRBV5-1|TRBJ2-1
CASSLSLGEEFF
TGCGCCAGCAGCTTGTCCCTAGGGGAGGAGTTCTTC
>-|-|TRBV28|TRBJ2-3
CASQLLHTQYF
TGTGCCAGCCAGCTTCTCCATACGCAGTATTTT
>-|-|TRBV5-4|TRBJ2-2
CASSLNVVDGELFF
TGTGCCAGCAGCTTGAACGTGGTCGACGGGGAGCTGTTTTTT
>-|once|TRBV7-9|TRBJ2-7
CASSRSSYEQYF
TGTGCCAGCAGCCGTAGCAGCTACGAGCAGTACTTC
>-|-|TRBV6-5|TRBJ1-1
CASSYSTGNTEAFF
TGTGCCAGCAGTTACTCTACAGGGAACACTGAAGCTTTCTTT
>-|-|TRBV19|TRBJ2-7
CASSIKASLGGNTYEQYF
TGTGCCAGTAGTATTAAGGCGTCTTTGGGGGGTAACACCTACGAGCAGTACTTC
>TRBD1|-|TRBV7-9|TRBJ1-1
CASSWRTGAEAFF
TGTGCCAGCAGTTGGAGAACAGGGGCTGAAGCTTTCTTT
>-|many|TRBV5-1|TRBJ1-1
CASSLVGANTEAFF
TGCGCCAGCAGCTTGGTGGGAGCGAACACTGAAGCTTTCTTT
>-|once|TRBV7-2|TRBJ2-2
CASSLGLLGELFF
TGTGCCAGCAGCTTAGGACTCTTAGGGGAGCTGTTTTTT
>TRBD2|-|TRBV7-8|TRBJ2-3
CASSLLAGGITDTQYF
TGTGCCAGCAGCTTACTAGCGGGAGGGATCACAGATACGCAGTATTTT
>TRBD1|-|TRBV6-5|TRBJ1-1
CASSYGGQVMKTEAFF
TGTGCCAGCAGTTACGGGGGACAGGTCATGAAGACTGAAGCTTTCTTT
>TRBD1|-|TRBV5-4|TRBJ2-7
CASSFQSPGTGTQYF
TGTGCCAGCAGCTTTCAAAGTCCCGGGACAGGTACACAGTACTTC
>-|-|TRBV5-1|TRBJ1-2
CASSPRTDSNYGYTF
TGCGCCAGCAGTCCCAGGACAGATTCTAACTATGGCTACACCTTC
>TRBD1|-|TRBV28|TRBJ1-6
CASDRANSPLHF
TGTGCCAGCGACAGGGCTAATTCACCCCTCCACTTT
>-|once|TRBV19|TRBJ1-5
CASSIQGRGNQPQHF
TGTGCCAGTAGTATACAGGGGCGAGGCAATCAGCCCCAGCATTTT
>TRBD2|-|TRBV10-3|TRBJ2-7
CAIRTSGGTYEQYF
TGTGCCATCAGGACTAGCGGGGGAACCTACGAGCAGTACTTC
>TRBD1|-|TRBV10-3|TRBJ2-7
CAMGTVLYEQYF
TGTGCCATGGGGACAGTGCTCTACGAGCAGTACTTC
>TRBD1|-|TRBV4-3|TRBJ2-7
CASSQGGQDLYEQYF
TGCGCCAGCAGCCAAGGGGGACAGGACCTTTACGAGCAGTACTTC
>TRBD1|-|TRBV27|TRBJ1-5
CASIGDRVYQPQHF
TGTGCCAGCATCGGGGACAGGGTTTATCAGCCCCAGCATTTT
>-|once|TRBV4-1|TRBJ2-5
CASSQVGPGTRETQYF
TGCGCCAGCAGCCAAGTAGGCCCCGGGACTCGAGAGACCCAGTACTTC
>-|-|TRBV29-1|TRBJ2-2
CSAVPGRNTGELFF
TGCAGCGCCGTACCCGGACGGAACACCGGGGAGCTGTTTTTT
>-|-|TRBV6-5|TRBJ1-2
CASSYASDTAGYTF
TGTGCCAGCAGTTACGCTTCAGACACGGCTGGCTACACCTTC
>TRBD2|-|TRBV5-4|TRBJ2-5
CASSLEPSREQYF
TGTGCCAGCAGCTTGGAGCCTTCGCGGGAGCAGTACTTC
>-|-|TRBV2|TRBJ1-4
CASRTGRDYEKLFF
TGTGCCAGCAGAACAGGCAGGGATTATGAAAAACTGTTTTTT
>-|-|TRBV6-1|TRBJ1-3
CASSDWISGNTIYF
TGTGCCAGCAGTGATTGGATCTCTGGAAACACCATATATTTT
>-|-|TRBV27|TRBJ1-1
CASSPSGVANTEAFF
TGTGCCAGCAGCCCGAGCGGGGTGGCGAACACTGAAGCTTTCTTT